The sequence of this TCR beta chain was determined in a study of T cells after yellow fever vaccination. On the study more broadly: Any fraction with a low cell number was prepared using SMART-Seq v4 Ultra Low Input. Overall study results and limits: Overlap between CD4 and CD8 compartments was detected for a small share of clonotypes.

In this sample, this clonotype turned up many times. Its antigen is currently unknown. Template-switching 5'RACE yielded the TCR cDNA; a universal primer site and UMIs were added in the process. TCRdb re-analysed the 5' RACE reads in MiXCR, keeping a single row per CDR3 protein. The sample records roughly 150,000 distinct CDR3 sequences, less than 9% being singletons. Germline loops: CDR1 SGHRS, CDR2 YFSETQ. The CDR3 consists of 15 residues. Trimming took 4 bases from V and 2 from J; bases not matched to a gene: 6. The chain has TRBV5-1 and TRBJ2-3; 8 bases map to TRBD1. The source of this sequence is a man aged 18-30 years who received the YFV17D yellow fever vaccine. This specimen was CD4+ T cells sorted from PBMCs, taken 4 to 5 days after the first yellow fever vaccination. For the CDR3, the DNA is TGCGCCAGCAGCCTGGACAGGGCCGACACAGATACGCAGTATTTT. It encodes CASSLDRADTDTQYF. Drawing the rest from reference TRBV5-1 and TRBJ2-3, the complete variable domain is KAGVTQTPRYLIKTRGQQVTLSCSPISGHRSVSWYQQTPGQGLQFLFEYFSETQRNKGNFPGRFSGRQFSNSRSEMNVSTLELGDSALYLCASSLDRADTDTQYFGPGTRLTVL.